Sequencing of this TCR beta chain was carried out in a study of regulatory T cells in long-lasting Graves disease. Points from the study as a whole: Repertoires from persistent disease leaned toward TRBV28, TRBJ1-2 and TRBJ2-5. Shared public clonotypes totalled 2,741 in persistent patients, compared with some 920 in new patients.

Relying on iRepertoire HTBI primers and Arm-PCR of CDR3 regions, the team built TCR beta libraries. In the original workflow: Across all samples, approximately 64 TRBV segments and 15 or so TRBJ segments were identified. A single record per CDR3 protein comes from TCRdb applying MiXCR to the multiplex PCR reads. TCRdb's processing, not the authors', yielded these V and J calls. The repertoire holds 400,000 to 500,000 distinct CDR3 sequences, with around a fifth as singletons. As concerns this clonotype: Its antigen is unknown. A read error may be the cause here, since a much bigger clone is one base away.

The time point was: persistent/refractory GD, antithyroid drugs over 5 years with positive TRAb. PBMCs were the source of the RNA used for TCR sequencing. An endocrinology unit in Xi'an, China, supplied the patients. The CDR3 is made up of 11 amino acids. The V end was cut by 3 bases, the J end by 9 bases, with 12 bases between. Germline values: CDR1 DFQATT, CDR2 SNEGSKA (reference sequence). This chain connects TRBV20-1 to TRBJ2-7, with D unresolved. The sequenced sample was peripheral blood mononuclear cells (PBMCs), obtained when the disease was refractory, from a patient treated with antithyroid drugs. This clonotype was obtained from a female donor with Graves disease. CDR3 loop: CSASFPDGQYF. The DNA for the CDR3 is TGCAGTGCTAGTTTTCCCGACGGGCAGTACTTC.